What follows are 26 T cell receptor beta chains derived from one specimen sequenced in a study of T cells after yellow fever vaccination. TCRdb re-derived calls from the 5' RACE reads in MiXCR, one entry per CDR3 protein. The sample shows 250,000 to 400,000 distinct CDR3 sequences, about 4% of them seen only once. The sample in question was PBMCs, obtained 5 days after the yellow fever booster vaccination. The receptors come from a man between 18 and 35 years old who received the YFV17D yellow fever vaccine.

The chain is built from TRBV27 and TRBJ2-1; 9 bases match TRBD1. Germline V gene lookup returns CDR1 MNHEY and CDR2 SMNVEV (reference sequence). The CDR3 is made up of 16 amino acids. After removal of 1 base from V and 7 bases from J, the junction contained 8 bases not matched to a gene. The CDR3 DNA sequence: TGTGCCAGCAGTTTATGGGGACAGGGTATATCGAATGAGCAGTTCTTC. It is translated as CASSLWGQGISNEQFF.

There are a few counts of this clonotype. The rearrangement links TRBV9 to TRBJ2-1; 8 nucleotides match TRBD1. This CDR3 has 15 residues. Germline V CDR1 and CDR2: SGDLS, YYNGEE. J was trimmed by 6 bases and V by 3 bases; bases with no gene match: 8. The CDR3 nucleotides read TGTGCCAGCAGCGACCCCGGGACAGGCTCCAATGAGCAGTTCTTC. This sequence encodes CASSDPGTGSNEQFF.

This clonotype came up a few times. This chain joins TRBV12-3 or TRBV12-4 and TRBJ2-7; 9 bases match TRBD2. The CDR3 consists of 14 residues. Trimming cost V 5 bases and J 3 bases; bases outside gene matches: 5. For the CDR3, the DNA is TGTGCCAGCAGTCCTGTAGCGGGAGTCTACGAGCAGTACTTC. Translation gives CASSPVAGVYEQYF.

This clonotype was recorded many times. At one of its ends the junction is not consistent with the germline gene, which may arise from a read error. The V gene is TRBV7-2, the J gene TRBJ2-5, with D possibly being TRBD1 or TRBD2 (6 bases each). The CDR3 length is 16 residues. CDR1 and CDR2 from the germline V gene are SGHTA and FQGNSA. CDR3 in amino acids: CASILQARGGQETQYF. The CDR3 DNA follows: TGTGCCAGCATCTTACAGGCGAGAGGGGGGCAAGAGACCCAGTACTTC.

This clonotype showed up many times. This rearrangement joins TRBV7-6 to TRBJ2-5, with a tentative D call TRBD1 (7 bases). The V gene's germline CDR1 is SGHVS and CDR2 FNYEAQ. The CDR3 consists of 15 residues. V lost 4 bases and J lost 0, with 12 bases in between. The CDR3 DNA sequence: TGTGCCAGCAGCTGGGCGGGGACAGACCAAGAGACCCAGTACTTC. This translates into CASSWAGTDQETQYF.

The J gene is TRBJ1-1, the V gene TRBV7-2, with D uncertain. CDR1 is SGHTA and CDR2 is FQGNSA in the germline V gene. The V end was cut by 3 bases, the J end by 1 base, with 9 bases between. This CDR3 spans 14 amino acids. CDR3 DNA sequence: TGTGCCAGCAGCTTTCGCCCGGGGAACACTGAAGCTTTCTTT. This translates into CASSFRPGNTEAFF.

This clonotype was seen ten or more times. The chain links TRBV7-2 to TRBJ1-6; no clear D. V was pared by 7 bases and J by 7 bases, with 11 bases between. Germline CDR1 is SGHTA and CDR2 is FQGNSA. This CDR3 region has 13 residues. CDR3 sequence reads: CASTLDGNSPLHF. CDR3 DNA sequence: TGTGCCAGCACCCTAGACGGAAATTCACCCCTCCACTTT.

The J gene is TRBJ2-2, the V gene TRBV11-2, with TRBD2 identical over 9 bases. V dropped 1 base and J dropped 11; count of bases not matched to a gene: 5. CDR3 size: 14 residues. In germline, CDR1 is SGHAT, CDR2 FQNNGV. CDR3 protein: CASSLVTSGLELFF. In nucleotides, the CDR3 is TGTGCCAGCAGCTTAGTGACTAGCGGTCTAGAGCTGTTTTTT. The entire variable domain, with the rest obtained from reference TRBV11-2 and TRBJ2-2, is as follows: EAGVAQSPRYKIIEKRQSVAFWCNPISGHATLYWYQQILGQGPKLLIQFQNNGVVDDSQLPKDRFSAERLKGVDSTLKIQPAKLEDSAVYLCASSLVTSGLELFFGEGSRLTVL.

This clonotype was seen a handful of times. The chain is built from TRBV29-1 and TRBJ2-6; a weak D match, TRBD2 (5 bases). CDR3 length: 13 residues. Germline CDR1 reads SQVTM; CDR2 reads ANQGSEA. With 6 bases removed from V and 3 bases from J, the gap between germline ends came to 9 bases. The CDR3 DNA reads TGCAGCGTAACGGGGAATGGGGCCAACGTCCTGACTTTC. The encoded protein is CSVTGNGANVLTF.

Only a few counts were recorded for this clonotype. The chain carries TRBV29-1 and TRBJ2-3, with 10 bases identical to TRBD1. V shed 8 bases and J 1 base; nucleotides not matched to a gene: 6. Per germline, CDR1 SQVTM and CDR2 ANQGSEA. The CDR3 totals 14 residues. The DNA for the CDR3 is TGCAGCTTCGCCGGGACAGGGGGCACAGATACGCAGTATTTT. It translates to CSFAGTGGTDTQYF.

This clonotype has a count of ten or more. V usage is TRBV9 and J usage is TRBJ2-7; D is undetermined. Trimming shortened V by 3 bases and J by 6 bases, and 13 bases separated the two germline ends. Germline CDR1 SGDLS, CDR2 YYNGEE. CDR3 length equals 13 residues. The CDR3 spells CASSAQTVSEQYF. The CDR3 nucleotides read TGTGCCAGCAGCGCTCAGACCGTCTCCGAGCAGTACTTC.

This clonotype has a handful of counts. The chain combines TRBV7-9 with TRBJ1-2, with 9 bases aligning to TRBD1. Germline V gives CDR1 SEHNR, CDR2 FQNEAQ (reference sequence). This CDR3 contains 15 residues. V shed 1 base, J shed 8 bases, and the junction held 8 bases outside the gene matches. For the CDR3, the DNA is TGTGCCAGCAGCTTAGTAGCGGGACAGGGTGGCGGCTACACCTTC. As protein: CASSLVAGQGGGYTF.

This clonotype was detected only a few times. V and J are TRBV5-1 and TRBJ1-1; TRBD1 might be the D (6 bases). The V gene lost 0 bases and the J gene lost 1 base, with 10 bases spanning the gap. Per the germline V gene, CDR1 is SGHRS and CDR2 is YFSETQ. This CDR3 contains 15 residues. The CDR3 is CASSLALGQNTEAFF. CDR3 DNA sequence: TGCGCCAGCAGCTTGGCCTTGGGACAGAACACTGAAGCTTTCTTT.

This clonotype was recorded at least ten times. The gene calls are TRBV7-9 and TRBJ2-5; D not resolved. The length of the CDR3 is 15 residues. CDR1 is SEHNR and CDR2 is FQNEAQ in the germline V gene (reference sequence). V lost 1 base and J 4 bases, leaving 13 bases between the germline ends. The CDR3 DNA reads as TGTGCCAGCAGCTTAGGTGACCAAACCGGAGAGACCCAGTACTTC. Translated, it gives CASSLGDQTGETQYF. The full variable domain, completed using reference TRBV7-9 and TRBJ2-5, is DTGVSQNPRHKITKRGQNVTFRCDPISEHNRLYWYRQTLGQGPEFLTYFQNEAQLEKSRLLSDRFSAERPKGSFSTLEIQRTEQGDSAMYLCASSLGDQTGETQYFGPGTRLLVL.

The chain joins TRBV4-3 to TRBJ2-1, with a possible D match to TRBD1 (8 bases). The CDR3 length is 16 residues. CDR1 and CDR2 from the germline V gene are LGHNA and YSLEER. Deletions cut 1 base from V and 12 bases from J, with 22 bases between. As DNA, the CDR3 is TGCGCCAGCAGCCAAGTTGGCTCAGGGGGCTCGGGAGGGCAGTTCTTC. Translated: CASSQVGSGGSGGQFF.

This chain joins TRBV6-5 and TRBJ2-1, with TRBD2 matching 11 bases. This CDR3 has 16 residues. The germline CDR1 and CDR2 sequences are MNHEY and SVGAGI. V gave up 6 bases and J gave up 5 bases; unmatched junction bases: 9. The CDR3 protein is CASSRPSGGRHNEQFF. CDR3 DNA sequence: TGTGCCAGCAGCCGCCCTAGCGGGGGGCGGCACAATGAGCAGTTCTTC.

The chain combines TRBV18 with TRBJ1-4; 7 bases fit TRBD1. This CDR3 has 18 amino acids. V shed 2 bases, J shed 3 bases, and the junction held 12 bases outside the gene matches. CDR1 and CDR2 from the germline V gene are KGHSH and LQKENI. CDR3 nucleotides: TGTGCCAGCTCACCAACGTACGCCCGGGACAGATCTAATGAAAAACTGTTTTTT. As protein: CASSPTYARDRSNEKLFF.

In its sample, this clonotype was seen a few times. The chain employs TRBV7-8 and TRBJ2-1; weak D call: TRBD1 (6 bases). V lost 2 bases, J lost 4 bases, and 12 bases lay in between. The CDR3 runs to 15 residues. Germline CDR1 is SGHVS and CDR2 is FQNEAQ. DNA for the CDR3: TGTGCCAGCAGCTTACCCCGACAGGCTTACAATGAGCAGTTCTTC. Residues: CASSLPRQAYNEQFF.

The genes are TRBV28 and TRBJ2-5; either TRBD1 or TRBD2 may supply D (5 bases each). The V and J ends lost 10 bases and 2 bases respectively, with 14 bases between them. CDR3 length: 13 amino acids. Germline lookup yields CDR1 MDHEN and CDR2 SYDVKM. CDR3 DNA: TGTGCCATCCACCGGGACGGACAAGAGACCCAGTACTTC. Translated, it gives CAIHRDGQETQYF.

The chain recombines TRBV10-3 with TRBJ2-7; D gene uncertain. Germline lookup yields CDR1 ENHRY and CDR2 SYGVKD. V shed 8 bases and J shed 2 bases, with 16 bases lying between them. CDR3 length: 14 residues. This CDR3 reads CAIQEPDGPYEQYF. The CDR3, as DNA: TGTGCCATCCAAGAACCGGACGGTCCCTACGAGCAGTACTTC.

The chain links TRBV5-1 to TRBJ2-7; possibly TRBD1 for D (5 bases). This CDR3 spans 14 amino acids. Germline values: CDR1 SGHRS, CDR2 YFSETQ. Trimming took off 0 bases at V and 3 bases at J, with 10 bases between the two ends. In DNA, the CDR3 is TGCGCCAGCAGCTTGGACCAGGGATACTACGAGCAGTACTTC. Translating gives CASSLDQGYYEQYF.

The V call is TRBV6-5, the J call TRBJ2-1; unclear D gene. CDR3 length: 16 amino acids. CDR1 is MNHEY and CDR2 is SVGAGI in the germline V gene. V shed 6 bases and J shed 0 bases, with 15 bases lying between them. In DNA form, the CDR3 reads TGTGCCAGCAGAACGGGCCCCTATAGCTCCTACAATGAGCAGTTCTTC. It yields the protein CASRTGPYSSYNEQFF.

This clonotype has at least ten counts. V gene TRBV20-1 combines with J gene TRBJ1-2; D possibly corresponds to TRBD1 (5 bases). V was trimmed by 6 bases and J by 4 bases, leaving 9 bases between them. In germline, CDR1 is DFQATT, CDR2 SNEGSKA (reference sequence). CDR3 length: 11 amino acids. CDR3: CSAAGFYGYTF. The CDR3 bases are TGCAGTGCCGCAGGGTTCTATGGCTACACCTTC.

This clonotype was found a few times. The genes are TRBV5-1 and TRBJ1-1; D gene unclear. In germline, CDR1 is SGHRS, CDR2 YFSETQ. The CDR3 consists of 13 residues. The V end lost 6 bases, the J end lost 3 bases, and 12 bases lay between the germline ends. The CDR3 spells CASKPRPDTEAFF. CDR3 coding DNA: TGCGCCAGCAAGCCCCGGCCAGACACTGAAGCTTTCTTT.

This chain joins TRBV7-8 and TRBJ2-3, with D tentatively TRBD1 or TRBD2 (5 bases each). Germline-derived CDR1 and CDR2 are SGHVS and FQNEAQ. The CDR3 contains 15 residues. Trimming stripped 4 bases from V and 2 bases from J, with 13 bases between. CDR3 residues: CASSWRRGPTDTQYF. The CDR3 nucleotides are TGTGCCAGCAGCTGGCGCCGGGGCCCCACAGATACGCAGTATTTT.

The sample holds many counts of this clonotype. V is TRBV12-3 or TRBV12-4 and J is TRBJ1-1, with D unresolved. V lost 6 bases and J lost 0, with 8 bases in between. The CDR3 length is 13 residues. As DNA, the CDR3 is TGTGCCAGCAGGGATCAACTGAACACTGAAGCTTTCTTT. Protein product: CASRDQLNTEAFF.